This TCR beta chain was obtained from a study of post-analysis software for immune sequencing data. As concerns this clonotype: The antigen remains undetermined.

CDR1 SGHRS and CDR2 YFSETQ come from the germline V gene. Trimming removed 3 bases at V and 8 bases at J, with 15 bases between. The CDR3 covers 13 residues. cDNA libraries for TCR beta contained unique molecular identifiers. A single record per CDR3 protein comes from TCRdb applying MiXCR to the PCR reads. The sample has about 820,000 distinct CDR3 sequences, approximately 57% seen once. Overall study findings and caveats: Roughly five TRBV segments, including TRBV5-6, TRBV5-1 and TRBV20-1, were more frequent in patients than controls. Diversity measured as normalized Chao1 was significantly lower in multiple sclerosis patients than in controls.

The V call is TRBV5-1, the J call TRBJ2-7; D possibly corresponds to TRBD2 (6 bases). The source material was blood. This TCR was sampled from a girl aged 5-17 years with multiple sclerosis. CDR3 region: CASSSRDSPKQYF. For the CDR3, the DNA is TGCGCCAGCAGCTCCCGGGACTCCCCCAAGCAGTACTTC.